The 15 T cell receptor beta chains reported below all come from one sample, sequenced in a study of Ad26.COV2.S vaccination and SARS-CoV-2 variants. Treatment in this sample: about 20 received Ad26.COV2.S at low or high dose, single or two shots; roughly five received placebo; per-sample allocation not given. Specimen acquisition occurred on day 63 following the initial vaccine or placebo injection. The repertoire was sequenced with immunoSEQ multiplex PCR; TCRdb's copy has only in-frame clones and lacks some. The sample has more than 300,000 clones; about 82% are singletons. Sequenced here: peripheral blood, sampled in a trial of Ad26.COV2.S vaccine versus placebo. These receptor sequences come from a person aged 18-65 years who received the Ad26.COV2.S COVID-19 vaccine or a placebo.

This clone was detected only once. The genes are TRBV11-2 and TRBJ1-1, with D unclear. This CDR3 is built from 13 residues. Trimming removed 0 bases from V and 7 bases from J, with 9 bases in between. CDR1 and CDR2 (germline): SGHAT, FQNNGV. CDR3: CASSLEQVLEAFF. The CDR3 DNA follows: TGTGCCAGCAGCTTAGAGCAGGTCCTTGAAGCTTTCTTT.

The genes are TRBV6-1 and TRBJ1-2; 7 bases align to TRBD1. The ends lost 4 bases at V and 4 bases at J; junction bases unmatched: 12. From germline, CDR1 is MNHNS and CDR2 SASEGT. The CDR3 is 16 residues long. The chain's CDR3 is CASSARLTDRAYGYTF. As DNA, the CDR3 is TGTGCCAGCAGTGCCCGTCTAACAGACAGGGCCTATGGCTACACCTTC.

The chain joins TRBV7-9 to TRBJ1-1; D is unresolved. The CDR3 spans 14 residues. Trimming left V 1 base short and J 1 base short, with 7 bases between. Germline CDR1 reads SEHNR; CDR2 reads FQNEAQ (reference sequence). CDR3 loop: CASSLEIGNTEAFF. The CDR3 bases are TGTGCCAGCAGCTTAGAGATCGGGAACACTGAAGCTTTCTTT.

This sequence joins TRBV14 and TRBJ1-6; 7 bases align to TRBD1. This CDR3 contains 16 residues. Trimming took 2 bases from V and 7 from J; bases not matched to a gene: 8. CDR1 and CDR2 (germline): SGHDN, FVKESK. This CDR3 is CASSQMTGISNSPLHF. CDR3 nucleotides: TGTGCCAGCAGCCAAATGACAGGGATTAGCAATTCACCCCTCCACTTT.

The chain has TRBV28 and TRBJ1-2, with TRBD1 matching 7 bases. Germline lookup yields CDR1 MDHEN and CDR2 SYDVKM. Trimming cost V 10 bases and J 8 bases; bases outside gene matches: 7. The CDR3 runs 11 residues. CDR3 amino acids: CATQGGGGYTF. CDR3 DNA: TGTGCCACCCAGGGGGGGGGAGGCTACACCTTC.

J is TRBJ2-7 and V is TRBV27; maybe TRBD1 (6 bases). This CDR3 spans 16 amino acids. V dropped 3 bases and J dropped 5 bases, with 20 bases sitting between them. The germline V gene has CDR1 MNHEY and CDR2 SMNVEV (reference sequence). The CDR3 loop is CASSLGQGTSRDEQYF. The CDR3 DNA reads TGTGCCAGCAGTTTGGGGCAGGGGACCTCTCGGGACGAGCAGTACTTC.

The chain has TRBV4-3 and TRBJ2-2, with D possibly matching TRBD2 (6 bases). The CDR3 contains 14 residues. Germline V gives CDR1 LGHNA, CDR2 YSLEER. Trimming removed 5 bases from V and 5 bases from J, with 12 bases in between. In DNA, the CDR3 is TGCGCCAGCAGCTACCTTGGGGGGACCGGGGAGCTGTTTTTT. The encoded protein is CASSYLGGTGELFF.

The chain combines TRBV5-8 with TRBJ1-5; D is unresolved. The germline V gene encodes CDR1 SGHTS and CDR2 YDEGEE. The CDR3 runs to 17 residues. V dropped 3 bases and J dropped 1 base, with 17 bases sitting between them. The CDR3 sequence: CASSWVPSGRSNQPQHF. The CDR3 region has the DNA TGTGCCAGCAGCTGGGTTCCCTCAGGTCGAAGCAATCAGCCCCAGCATTTT.

The genes are TRBV7-9 and TRBJ1-1; D call uncertain. The V end lost 7 bases, the J end lost 8 bases, and 11 bases lay between the germline ends. CDR3 size: 11 residues. From germline, CDR1 is SEHNR and CDR2 FQNEAQ (reference sequence). The CDR3 here is CASIRETEAFF. In DNA, the CDR3 is TGTGCCAGCATACGCGAGACAGAAGCTTTCTTT.

V is TRBV29-1 and J is TRBJ1-1; D remains unclear. The CDR3 loop spans 13 amino acids. The germline V gene has CDR1 SQVTM and CDR2 ANQGSEA. Trimming took off 8 bases at V and 0 bases at J, with 13 bases between the two ends. The CDR3 reads CSILPGVNTEAFF. CDR3 DNA sequence: TGCAGCATATTACCAGGAGTGAACACTGAAGCTTTCTTT.

This chain joins TRBV6-1 and TRBJ1-2; TRBD1 agrees at 8 bases. Germline CDR1 MNHNS, CDR2 SASEGT. The trim removed 1 base at V and 9 bases at J, leaving 4 bases unmatched. The CDR3 sequence is 13 residues long. The CDR3 reads CASSEGQGLSYTF. CDR3 DNA: TGTGCCAGCAGTGAAGGACAGGGGCTGAGCTACACCTTC.

This clone turned up a few times. The chain joins TRBV6-5 to TRBJ1-1; D remains unclear. CDR3 size: 13 residues. Germline-derived CDR1 and CDR2 are MNHEY and SVGAGI. Between the trimmed V and J ends, which lost 5 bases and 5 bases, there was a span of 12 bases. In DNA form, the CDR3 reads TGTGCCAGCAGTCTGGATCGGAGAACTGAAGCTTTCTTT. As protein: CASSLDRRTEAFF.

The chain combines TRBV11-3 with TRBJ2-3; D not resolved. This CDR3 has 15 amino acids. V was shortened by 2 bases and J by 2 bases, with 11 bases between the two germline ends. CDR1 is SGHNT, CDR2 YENEEA, per germline. CDR3 amino acids: CASSLNGYYTDTQYF. CDR3 nucleotide sequence: TGTGCCAGCAGCTTAAATGGCTATTACACAGATACGCAGTATTTT.

This clone was observed a handful of times. The chain uses TRBV5-1 and TRBJ2-7; TRBD2 agrees at 7 bases. The CDR3 totals 14 residues. Trimming at V came to 2 bases and at J to 0 bases, leaving 2 bases not matched to a gene. CDR1 SGHRS and CDR2 YFSETQ come from the germline V gene. CDR3 amino acids: CASSFGGSSYEQYF. The DNA for the CDR3 is TGCGCCAGCAGCTTCGGGGGGAGCTCCTACGAGCAGTACTTC. Full variable domain (missing parts from reference TRBV5-1 and TRBJ2-7): KAGVTQTPRYLIKTRGQQVTLSCSPISGHRSVSWYQQTPGQGLQFLFEYFSETQRNKGNFPGRFSGRQFSNSRSEMNVSTLELGDSALYLCASSFGGSSYEQYFGPGTRLTVT.

V is TRBV20-1 and J is TRBJ2-7; D is unclear. The CDR3 contains 10 residues. V lost 8 bases and J lost 1, with 6 bases in between. The germline V gene has CDR1 DFQATT and CDR2 SNEGSKA (reference sequence). The DNA for the CDR3 is TGCAGTACGGGTTCCTACGAGCAGTACTTC. Translation gives CSTGSYEQYF.